A single sample gave rise to the 18 T cell receptor beta chains below, sequenced in a study of a mutant IDH1 vaccine in newly diagnosed glioma. Data came from immunoSEQ multiplex PCR; TCRdb stores just in-frame clones and leaves some out. The sample lists 25,000 to 35,000 clones, roughly 90% occurring once. What these receptors recognize is not known. Time point denoted: week 23, last vaccination. A 20-mer mutant IDH1 peptide at 300 ug was injected subcutaneously with topical imiquimod. Sequenced here: PBMCs, sampled from a glioma patient whose treatment included an IDH1 peptide vaccine. The origin of the receptors is a man in his forties with glioma.

The V gene is TRBV10-3, the J gene TRBJ2-2; 10 bases are a match to TRBD1. This CDR3 has 16 residues. The germline V gene encodes CDR1 ENHRY and CDR2 SYGVKD. V was pared by 3 bases and J by 5 bases, with 6 bases of the junction left unmatched. The CDR3 spells CAISDKDRGRTGELFF. The DNA of the CDR3 is TGTGCCATCAGTGATAAAGACAGGGGGCGAACCGGGGAGCTGTTTTTT.

The chain joins TRBV6-5 to TRBJ1-3, with a weak D call TRBD1 (5 bases). CDR3 size: 15 residues. V was cut by 6 bases and J by 7 bases, with 19 bases left in between. The germline V gene encodes CDR1 MNHEY and CDR2 SVGAGI. CDR3 bases: TGTGCCAGCAGACCCGGACTCGGGGACGGGAACACCATATATTTT. This encodes CASRPGLGDGNTIYF.

This clone appeared once. The V and J genes are TRBV7-2 and TRBJ2-1, with D unresolved. The V gene lost 1 base and the J gene lost 6 bases, with 10 bases spanning the gap. Germline V gene sequence: CDR1 SGHTA, CDR2 FQGNSA. This CDR3 region has 14 residues. In DNA form, the CDR3 reads TGTGCCAGCAGCTTAGTGGCGAGCCGCAATGAGCAGTTCTTC. Translation gives CASSLVASRNEQFF.

The rearrangement uses TRBV21-1 and TRBJ1-4. TRBV21-1 is given as a pseudogene. This CDR3 comprises 14 residues. The CDR3 sequence: CASSFVPVGVKLFF. The CDR3 DNA follows: TGTGCCAGCAGCTTCGTACCGGTCGGGGTAAAACTGTTTTTT.

This rearrangement joins TRBV28 to TRBJ2-7; a weak D match, TRBD1 (6 bases). The CDR3 runs to 13 residues. Germline V gene sequence: CDR1 MDHEN, CDR2 SYDVKM. V was pared by 3 bases and J by 1 base, with 7 bases between. CDR3 bases: TGTGCCAGCAGTTTCGGACAGTCCTACGAGCAGTACGTC. It specifies CASSFGQSYEQYV.

The chain has TRBV5-6 and TRBJ2-3; 8 positions agree with TRBD2. V gave up 4 bases and J gave up 2 bases; unmatched junction bases: 6. This CDR3 has 15 amino acids. The germline V gene has CDR1 SGHDT and CDR2 YYEEEE. As DNA, the CDR3 is TGTGCCAGCAGCAAGGCGGGGGGCCTCACAGATACGCAGTATTTT. This gives the protein CASSKAGGLTDTQYF.

V gene TRBV7-9 combines with J gene TRBJ2-2, with 9 bases matching TRBD2. The germline V gene encodes CDR1 SEHNR and CDR2 FQNEAQ (reference sequence). CDR3 length equals 15 residues. V lost 5 bases, J lost 1 base, and 2 bases stayed unmatched. CDR3 DNA: TGTGCCAGCAGCCCTAGCGGGGTGAACACCGGGGAGCTGTTTTTT. It specifies CASSPSGVNTGELFF.

The chain joins TRBV28 to TRBJ2-7, with TRBD2 matching 8 bases. This CDR3 has 15 residues. J was trimmed by 2 bases and V by 4 bases; bases with no gene match: 7. Germline V gene data show CDR1 as MDHEN and CDR2 as SYDVKM. CDR3 coding DNA: TGTGCCAGCAGTTCCCACCGGGGGGGAACCTACGAGCAGTACGTC. It translates to CASSSHRGGTYEQYV.

This clone has a single count. The chain is built from TRBV6-6 and TRBJ1-6; D may be TRBD1 (6 bases). The germline CDR1 and CDR2 sequences are MNHNY and SVGAGI (reference sequence). Trimming cost V 7 bases and J 5 bases, with 15 bases left between them. The CDR3 totals 15 residues. The CDR3 loop reads CASTSGDRNNSPLHF. CDR3 DNA: TGTGCCAGCACCAGCGGCGACAGGAATAATTCACCCCTCCACTTT.

The chain carries TRBV5-4 and TRBJ1-2; 7 nucleotides match TRBD1. The germline gives CDR1 SGHNT, CDR2 YYREEE (reference sequence). The CDR3 has 13 residues. V dropped 5 bases and J dropped 6; count of bases not matched to a gene: 7. The CDR3 loop is CASRARTGDGYTF. The CDR3, as DNA: TGTGCCAGCAGAGCCCGCACAGGGGATGGCTACACCTTC.

This chain connects TRBV5-1 to TRBJ2-7; no reliable D call. The V end lost 4 bases, the J end lost 2 bases, and 16 bases lay between the germline ends. Germline CDR1 and CDR2: SGHRS and YFSETQ. The CDR3 is 15 amino acids. CDR3 nucleotides: TGCGCCAGCAGCATAGAGACGGGCACAACCTACGAGCAGTACTTC. This translates into CASSIETGTTYEQYF. The whole variable domain, filled in from reference TRBV5-1 and TRBJ2-7, reads KAGVTQTPRYLIKTRGQQVTLSCSPISGHRSVSWYQQTPGQGLQFLFEYFSETQRNKGNFPGRFSGRQFSNSRSEMNVSTLELGDSALYLCASSIETGTTYEQYFGPGTRLTVT.

CDR3 sequence (DNA): TGTGCCTGGAGGAGGGGGACCCAAGAGACCCAGTACTTC. Its protein product is CAWRRGTQETQYF. V gene TRBV30 combines with J gene TRBJ2-5; D is perhaps TRBD1 (6 bases). V lost 3 bases and J 1 base, leaving 9 bases between the germline ends. Germline values: CDR1 GTSNPN, CDR2 SVGIG (reference sequence). The CDR3 covers 13 residues.

The rearrangement links TRBV2 to TRBJ1-4, with 7 bases aligning to TRBD1. The germline CDR1 and CDR2 sequences are SNHLY and FYNNEI. J lost 0 bases, V lost 5 bases, and 3 bases had no gene match. The CDR3 extends over 15 amino acids. CDR3 DNA: TGTGCCAGCAGTCAGGGGACAGCAACTAATGAAAAACTGTTTTTT. Its translation is CASSQGTATNEKLFF. The full variable domain, rest sourced from reference TRBV2 and TRBJ1-4, is EPEVTQTPSHQVTQMGQEVILRCVPISNHLYFYWYRQILGQKVEFLVSFYNNEISEKSEIFDDQFSVERPDGSNFTLKIRSTKLEDSAMYFCASSQGTATNEKLFFGSGTQLSVL.

V usage is TRBV25-1 and J usage is TRBJ2-5; D is possibly TRBD1 (6 bases). There are 13 residues in the CDR3. Germline CDR1 MGHDK, CDR2 SYGVNS. The germline V and J ends were trimmed by 3 bases and 1 base, with 6 bases remaining between them. In DNA form, the CDR3 reads TGTGCCAGCAGTGACAGGGGCCAAGAGACCCAGTACTTC. Protein sequence: CASSDRGQETQYF.

The chain has TRBV28 and TRBJ2-5; 7 nucleotides line up with TRBD2. CDR1 is MDHEN, CDR2 SYDVKM, per germline. The CDR3 sequence is 15 residues long. V lost 6 bases to trimming and J lost 0 bases; unmatched junction nucleotides: 7. For the CDR3, the DNA is TGTGCCAGCAGCCCAGCGGGACCGTACCAAGAGACCCAGTACTTC. It codes for CASSPAGPYQETQYF.

V and J are TRBV10-1 and TRBJ2-5, with D perhaps given as TRBD1 or TRBD2 (5 bases each). Germline values: CDR1 WNHNN, CDR2 SYGVQD (reference sequence). CDR3 size: 14 residues. V shed 5 bases and J shed 5 bases, with 15 bases lying between them. CDR3 in DNA: TGCGCCAGCAGTAGAACTCAGGGCGGGGAGACCCAGTACTTC. As protein: CASSRTQGGETQYF.

The table lists this clone with a few counts. The chain joins TRBV4-3 to TRBJ2-7; D perhaps matches TRBD2 (5 bases). CDR1 and CDR2 from the germline V gene are LGHNA and YSLEER. Between the trimmed V and J ends, which lost 0 bases and 4 bases, there was a span of 13 bases. This CDR3 spans 15 amino acids. The CDR3 here is CASSQDRGSVYEQYF. The CDR3 DNA reads as TGCGCCAGCAGCCAAGATAGAGGTAGCGTGTACGAGCAGTACTTC.

This sequence joins TRBV7-2 and TRBJ1-1; 8 positions match TRBD1. The length of the CDR3 is 16 residues. The ends lost 2 bases at V and 8 bases at J; junction bases unmatched: 13. Germline CDR1 SGHTA, CDR2 FQGNSA. Here the CDR3 DNA reads TGTGCCAGCAGCTTATGGGGCTCGGGACAGGTCCCCGAAGCTTTCTTT. Translated, it gives CASSLWGSGQVPEAFF.